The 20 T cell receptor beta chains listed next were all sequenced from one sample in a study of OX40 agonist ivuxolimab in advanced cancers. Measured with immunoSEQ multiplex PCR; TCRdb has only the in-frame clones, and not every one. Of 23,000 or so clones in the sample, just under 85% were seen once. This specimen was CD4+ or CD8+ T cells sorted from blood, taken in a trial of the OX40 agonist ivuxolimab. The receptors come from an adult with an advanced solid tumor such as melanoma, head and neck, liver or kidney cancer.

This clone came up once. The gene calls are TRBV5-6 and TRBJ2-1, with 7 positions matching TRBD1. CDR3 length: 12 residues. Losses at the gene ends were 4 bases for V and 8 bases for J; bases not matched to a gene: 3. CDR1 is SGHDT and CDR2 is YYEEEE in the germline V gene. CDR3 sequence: CASSQGVDEQFF. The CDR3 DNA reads TGTGCCAGCAGCCAGGGGGTCGATGAGCAGTTCTTC. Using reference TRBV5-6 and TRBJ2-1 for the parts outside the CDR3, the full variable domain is DAGVTQSPTHLIKTRGQQVTLRCSPKSGHDTVSWYQQALGQGPQFIFQYYEEEERQRGNFPDRFSGHQFPNYSSELNVNALLLGDSALYLCASSQGVDEQFFGPGTRLTVL.

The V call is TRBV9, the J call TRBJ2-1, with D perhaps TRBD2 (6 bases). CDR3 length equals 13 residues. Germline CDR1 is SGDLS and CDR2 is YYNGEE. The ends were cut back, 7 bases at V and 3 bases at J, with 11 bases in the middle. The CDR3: CASGTEGYNEQFF. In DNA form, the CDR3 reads TGTGCCAGCGGGACTGAGGGCTACAATGAGCAGTTCTTC.

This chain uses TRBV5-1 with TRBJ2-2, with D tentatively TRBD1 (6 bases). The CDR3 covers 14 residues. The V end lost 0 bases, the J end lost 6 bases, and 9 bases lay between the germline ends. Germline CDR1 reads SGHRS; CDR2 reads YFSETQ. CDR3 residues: CASSLAWGPGELFF. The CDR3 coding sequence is TGCGCCAGCAGCTTGGCTTGGGGGCCCGGGGAGCTGTTTTTT.

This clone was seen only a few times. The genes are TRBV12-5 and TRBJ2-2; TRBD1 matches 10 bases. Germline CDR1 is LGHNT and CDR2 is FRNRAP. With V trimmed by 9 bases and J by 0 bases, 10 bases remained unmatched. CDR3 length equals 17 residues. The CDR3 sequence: CASPGTGASANTGELFF. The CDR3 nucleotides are TGTGCTAGCCCCGGGACAGGGGCAAGTGCGAACACCGGGGAGCTGTTTTTT.

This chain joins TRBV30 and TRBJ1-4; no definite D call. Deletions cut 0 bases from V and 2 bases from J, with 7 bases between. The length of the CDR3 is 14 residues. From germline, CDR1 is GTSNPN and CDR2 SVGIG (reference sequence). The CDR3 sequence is CAWSVSQTNEKLFF. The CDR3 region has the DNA TGTGCCTGGAGTGTATCACAGACTAATGAAAAACTGTTTTTT.

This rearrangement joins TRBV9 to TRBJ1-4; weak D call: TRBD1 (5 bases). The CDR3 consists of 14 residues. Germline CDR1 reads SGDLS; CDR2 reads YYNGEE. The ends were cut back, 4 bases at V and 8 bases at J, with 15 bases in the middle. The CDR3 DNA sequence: TGTGCCAGCAGCCAAGGACATATGGGGGAAAAACTGTTTTTT. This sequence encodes CASSQGHMGEKLFF.

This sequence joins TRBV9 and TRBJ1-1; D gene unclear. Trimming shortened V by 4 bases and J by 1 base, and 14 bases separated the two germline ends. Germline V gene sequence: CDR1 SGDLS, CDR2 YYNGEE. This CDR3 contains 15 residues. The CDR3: CASSPIRASNTEAFF. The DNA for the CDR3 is TGTGCCAGCAGCCCCATTCGAGCATCGAACACTGAAGCTTTCTTT.

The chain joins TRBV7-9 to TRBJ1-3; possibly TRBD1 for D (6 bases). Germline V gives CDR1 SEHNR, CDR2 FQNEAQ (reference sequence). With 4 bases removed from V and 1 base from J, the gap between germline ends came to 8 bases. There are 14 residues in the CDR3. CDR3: CASSSRGSGNTIYF. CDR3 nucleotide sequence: TGTGCCAGCAGCTCCAGGGGTTCTGGAAACACCATATATTTT.

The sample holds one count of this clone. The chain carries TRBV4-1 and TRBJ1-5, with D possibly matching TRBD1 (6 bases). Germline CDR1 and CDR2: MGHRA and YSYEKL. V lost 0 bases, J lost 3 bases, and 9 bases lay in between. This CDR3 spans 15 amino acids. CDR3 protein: CASSQDDRLNQPQHF. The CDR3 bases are TGCGCCAGCAGCCAAGACGACAGGCTCAATCAGCCCCAGCATTTT.

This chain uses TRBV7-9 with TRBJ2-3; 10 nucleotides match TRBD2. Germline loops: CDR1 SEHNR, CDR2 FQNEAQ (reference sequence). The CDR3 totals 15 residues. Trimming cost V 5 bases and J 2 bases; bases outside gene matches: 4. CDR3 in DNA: TGTGCCAGCAGCCCAAGCGGGGGGGCCACAGATACGCAGTATTTT. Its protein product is CASSPSGGATDTQYF.

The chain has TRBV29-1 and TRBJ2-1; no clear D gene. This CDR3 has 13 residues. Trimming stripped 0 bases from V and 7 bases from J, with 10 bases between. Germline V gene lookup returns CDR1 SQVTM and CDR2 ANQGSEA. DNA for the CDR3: TGCAGCGTTGAAGAGGGGTATGGGAATGAGCAGTTCTTC. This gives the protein CSVEEGYGNEQFF.

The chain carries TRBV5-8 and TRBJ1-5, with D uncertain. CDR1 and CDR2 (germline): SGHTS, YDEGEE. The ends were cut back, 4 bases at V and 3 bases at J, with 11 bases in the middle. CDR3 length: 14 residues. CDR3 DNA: TGTGCCAGCAGCCTCAGACAATCCAATCAGCCCCAGCATTTT. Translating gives CASSLRQSNQPQHF.

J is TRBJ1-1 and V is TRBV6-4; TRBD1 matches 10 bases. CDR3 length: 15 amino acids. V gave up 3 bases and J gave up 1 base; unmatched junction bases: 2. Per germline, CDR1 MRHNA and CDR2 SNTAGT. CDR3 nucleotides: TGTGCCAGCAGTGATGGGACAGGGGCGAACACTGAAGCTTTCTTT. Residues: CASSDGTGANTEAFF.

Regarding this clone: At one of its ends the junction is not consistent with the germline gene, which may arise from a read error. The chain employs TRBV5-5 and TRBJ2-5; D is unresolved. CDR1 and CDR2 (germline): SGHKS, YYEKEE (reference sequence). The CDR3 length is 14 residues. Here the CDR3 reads CASTLRSSQETQYF. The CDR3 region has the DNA TGTGCCAGCACCTTGAGGTCTAGCCAAGAGACCCAGTACTTC.

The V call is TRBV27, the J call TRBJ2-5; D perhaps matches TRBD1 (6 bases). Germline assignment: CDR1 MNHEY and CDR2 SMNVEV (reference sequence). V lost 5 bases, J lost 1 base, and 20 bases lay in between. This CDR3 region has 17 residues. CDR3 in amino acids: CASSPAYRESFQETQYF. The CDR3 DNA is TGTGCCAGCAGTCCCGCATACAGGGAATCCTTCCAAGAGACCCAGTACTTC.

The CDR3 sequence: CASSSLAGDGFGELFF. DNA of the CDR3: TGTGCCAGCAGTTCTCTAGCGGGAGACGGATTCGGGGAGCTGTTTTTT. The chain uses TRBV27 and TRBJ2-2, with TRBD2 identical over 10 bases. The J segment lost 7 bases and the V segment lost 4 bases, leaving 9 bases of the junction unmatched. Germline CDR1 MNHEY, CDR2 SMNVEV (reference sequence). The CDR3 has 16 residues.

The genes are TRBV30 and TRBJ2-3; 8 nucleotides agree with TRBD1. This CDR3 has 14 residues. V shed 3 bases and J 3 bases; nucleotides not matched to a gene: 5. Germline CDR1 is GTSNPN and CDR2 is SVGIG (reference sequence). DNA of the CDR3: TGTGCCTGGAGCGGGACAGGAAGAACAGATACGCAGTATTTT. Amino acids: CAWSGTGRTDTQYF. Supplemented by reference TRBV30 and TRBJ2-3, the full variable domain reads SQTIHQWPATLVQPVGSPLSLECTVEGTSNPNLYWYRQAAGRGLQLLFYSVGIGQISSEVPQNLSASRPQDRQFILSSKKLLLSDSGFYLCAWSGTGRTDTQYFGPGTRLTVL.

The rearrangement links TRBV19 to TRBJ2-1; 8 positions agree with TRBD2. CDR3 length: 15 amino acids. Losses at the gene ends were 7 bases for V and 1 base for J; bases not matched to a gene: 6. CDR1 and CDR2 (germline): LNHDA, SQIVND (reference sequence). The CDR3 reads CASTFSGTSYNEQFF. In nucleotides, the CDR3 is TGTGCCAGTACCTTTAGCGGGACATCCTACAATGAGCAGTTCTTC.

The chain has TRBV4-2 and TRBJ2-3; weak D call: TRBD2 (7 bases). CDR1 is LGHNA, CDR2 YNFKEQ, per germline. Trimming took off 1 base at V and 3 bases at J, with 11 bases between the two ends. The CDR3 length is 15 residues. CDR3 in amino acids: CASSQGGGRTDTQYF. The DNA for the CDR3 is TGTGCCAGCAGCCAAGGGGGGGGGCGGACAGATACGCAGTATTTT.

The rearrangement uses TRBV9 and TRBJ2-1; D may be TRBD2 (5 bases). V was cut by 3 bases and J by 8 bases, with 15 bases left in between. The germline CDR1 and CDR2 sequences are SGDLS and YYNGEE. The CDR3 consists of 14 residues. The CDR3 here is CASSGTGIRDEQFF. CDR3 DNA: TGTGCCAGCAGCGGGACTGGGATCCGCGATGAGCAGTTCTTC.